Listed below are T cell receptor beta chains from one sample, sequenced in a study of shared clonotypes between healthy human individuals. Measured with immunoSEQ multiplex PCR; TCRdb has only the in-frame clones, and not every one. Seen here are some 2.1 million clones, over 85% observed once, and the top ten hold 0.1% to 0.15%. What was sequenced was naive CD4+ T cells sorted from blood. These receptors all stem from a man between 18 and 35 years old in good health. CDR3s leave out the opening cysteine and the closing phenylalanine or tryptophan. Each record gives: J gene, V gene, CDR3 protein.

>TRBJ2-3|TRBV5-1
ASNKGREDTQY
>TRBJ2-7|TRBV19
ASSSWTGQNEQY
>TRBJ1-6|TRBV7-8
ASSSNSPLH
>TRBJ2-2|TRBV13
ASSLRDGDTGELF
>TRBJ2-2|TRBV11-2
ASSLERTGELF
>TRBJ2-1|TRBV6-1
ASSGGTGVYNEQF
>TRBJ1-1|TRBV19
ASSIRTGNAEAF
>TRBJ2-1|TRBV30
AWNIGHNEQF
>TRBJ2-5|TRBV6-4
ASRTVPGQPCQETQY
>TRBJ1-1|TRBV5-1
ASSIWTGGNTEAF
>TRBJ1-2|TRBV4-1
ASSHLGGGDGYT
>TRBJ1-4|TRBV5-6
ASRMTGVNEKLF
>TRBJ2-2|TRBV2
ASRLRQGSNTGELF
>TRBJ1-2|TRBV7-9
ASSFQSFDGYT
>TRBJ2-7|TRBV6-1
ASSDKVEQY
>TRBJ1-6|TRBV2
ATPGDSPLH
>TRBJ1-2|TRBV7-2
ASSSGPINYGYT
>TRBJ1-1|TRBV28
AESQGKNTEAF
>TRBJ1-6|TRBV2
ASSERQGGNSPLH
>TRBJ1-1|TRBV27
ASSFASTPDRGRLNTEAF
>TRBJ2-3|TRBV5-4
ASSFPGETDTQY
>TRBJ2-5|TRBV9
ASSVASVGQETQY
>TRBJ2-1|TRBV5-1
ASSGFPGQGSNEQF
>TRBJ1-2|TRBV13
ASSPRTGGGYGYT
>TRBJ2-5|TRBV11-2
ASSLGETQY
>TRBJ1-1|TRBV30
AWSPGAGGTEAF
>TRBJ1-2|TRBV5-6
ASSFERGDRGSRYGYT
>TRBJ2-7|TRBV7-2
ASSSPGKRAYEQY
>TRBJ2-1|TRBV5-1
ASSLVALAKDNEQF
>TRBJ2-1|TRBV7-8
ASSLGLADYNEQF